The present T cell receptor (delta chain) was sequenced within a study of gamma-delta T cells after stem cell transplantation. TCRdb re-called the RT-PCR reads with CATT. The data hold just over 15,000 delta-chain clones, with 9.4% observed a single time. Regarding this clone: TCRdb shows a much larger clone's protein in place of this DNA's translation, and the two differ at residue 15, likely through a read error; the protein shown is translated from the DNA.

CDR3 length equals 19 residues. Germline loops: CDR1 GEAIGNYY, CDR2 EKD. The TCR comes from a human donor. It is not recorded whose cells these are; they may come from a transplant donor. V and J are TRDV2 and TRDJ1, with a weak D call TRDD3 (6 bases). Sequencing was performed on gamma-delta T cells. The CDR3 spells CACDTITIGDVPGTGKLIF. The CDR3 DNA reads TGTGCCTGTGACACAATTACGATAGGGGATGTTCCGGGGACCGGTAAACTCATCTTT.